This T cell receptor (beta chain) emerged from a study of blood T cell repertoires in COVID-19. On the study more broadly: The United States, Italy and Spain supplied acute and convalescent COVID-19 samples.

The J segment lost 1 base and the V segment lost 3 bases, leaving 2 bases of the junction unmatched. Germline CDR1 reads LGHDT; CDR2 reads YNNKEL (reference sequence). This CDR3 region has 14 residues. The assay was immunoSEQ multiplex PCR, and TCRdb's table has in-frame clones only and misses some. The repertoire holds roughly 83,000 clones, approximately 85% seen once, with about 8.5% in the top ten. Sequencing was carried out using peripheral blood. The rearrangement links TRBV3-1 (or the pseudogene TRBV3-2) to TRBJ2-5; 7 nucleotides agree with TRBD2. The source is a man between 45 and 60 years old with active COVID-19. The CDR3 DNA reads as TGTGCCAGCAGCCAGGTAGCGGGCCAAGAGACCCAGTACTTC. Its protein product is CASSQVAGQETQYF.